The source of this T cell receptor beta chain is a study of blood T cell repertoires in COVID-19. Assay: immunoSEQ multiplex PCR; the TCRdb copy retains only in-frame clones and omits some. The data hold about 69,000 clones, with approximately 84% observed a single time. The receptor's source is a man aged 50 to 59 with COVID-19, enrolled during active disease. What was sequenced was peripheral blood.

The CDR3 DNA reads TGTGCCAGTAGTCAACCGGGACAGGGGGCCGATGAGCAGTTCTTC. Protein sequence: CASSQPGQGADEQFF. The chain joins TRBV19 to TRBJ2-1, with 12 positions matching TRBD1. The CDR3 loop spans 15 amino acids. The V gene end was trimmed by 5 bases and the J gene end by 8 bases; junction bases not matched to a gene: 7. In germline, CDR1 is LNHDA, CDR2 SQIVND (reference sequence).